The entry that follows covers one T cell receptor beta chain sequence. Its antigen is undetermined. This sample is part of a study of T and B cells in COVID-19 patients. Study information: Blood was sampled from COVID-19 patients who were either actively infected or recovered. Study results and limitations: Of about 2,400 TCR clusters found only in the recovered cohort, fewer than 35 had low generation probability. Patients with COVID-19 reportedly showed strongly skewed T cell receptor beta variable and joining gene usage. Highly clonal in active COVID-19, TRB repertoires exceeded healthy-donor diversity and richness at recovery.

The germline gives CDR1 SGHNT, CDR2 YYREEE (reference sequence). V dropped 5 bases and J dropped 4; count of bases not matched to a gene: 6. The CDR3 spans 14 residues. TRB was amplified from about 250-500 ng of blood genomic DNA. TRB rearrangements were amplified by multiplex PCR with BIOMED2 TRB-A/B primers. One entry per CDR3 protein results from TCRdb running MiXCR on the multiplex PCR reads. Among about 16,000 distinct CDR3 sequences listed, 27% were seen once. The clonotype was recovered from a human donor who had recovered from COVID-19. Sequencing used blood. This chain uses TRBV5-4 with TRBJ1-1, with 9 nucleotides matching TRBD1. The CDR3 DNA follows: TGTGCCAGCAGGCACAGGGGGCGCGGCACTGAAGCTTTCTTT. It encodes CASRHRGRGTEAFF.